The 7 T cell receptor beta chains reported below all come from one sample, sequenced in a study of tumor-infiltrating lymphocytes in primary liver carcinoma. Both blood RNA, taken from unsorted whole blood, and germline DNA were extracted. TCR beta cDNA was prepared out of roughly 500 ng total RNA by means of a constant-region primer. Slightly modified ARM-PCR, run as three nested multiplex PCR rounds, produced the TCR beta libraries. With TRBV1-TRBV30 forward primers and a C-beta reverse primer, the first two PCR rounds were run for roughly 9 cycles each. TCRdb fed the multiplex PCR reads into MiXCR, producing one record per CDR3 protein. The table lists 310,000 or so distinct CDR3 sequences, roughly two thirds of them singletons. Material for sequencing was peripheral blood. These receptor sequences come from a man aged 35-49 years with primary liver carcinoma and hepatitis B virus infection.

Comment on this clonotype: One end of the junction fails to match germline, which may point to a read error. The DNA for the CDR3 is TGTGCCTGCAGCTTAATCTGGGTGGCAAAAGAGACCCAGTACTTC. It is translated as CACSLIWVAKETQYF. V and J are TRBV11-2 and TRBJ2-5; D call uncertain. The germline V gene encodes CDR1 SGHAT and CDR2 FQNNGV. CDR3 length: 15 amino acids.

For this clonotype: Compared with germline, one end of the junction differs, possibly owing to a read error. The rearrangement uses TRBV11-2 and TRBJ2-4; perhaps TRBD1 as D (5 bases). CDR1 SGHAT and CDR2 FQNNGV come from the germline V gene. This CDR3 has 16 amino acids. CDR3 in DNA: TGTACCAGCAGCTCCCCCCTGGGGCCCTCCGAAAACATTCAATACTTC. It translates to CTSSSPLGPSENIQYF.

Here the CDR3 reads CSVGTGIRDTQYF. In DNA form, the CDR3 reads TGCAGCGTTGGGACAGGGATTCGTGATACGCAGTATTTT. The genes are TRBV29-1 and TRBJ2-3, with 8 bases aligning to TRBD1. J lost 6 bases, V lost 4 bases, and 6 bases had no gene match. This CDR3 region has 13 residues. The germline CDR1 and CDR2 sequences are SQVTM and ANQGSEA.

The chain carries TRBV6-2 or TRBV6-3 and TRBJ1-1; TRBD1 agrees at 7 bases. The CDR3 extends over 15 amino acids. Losses at the gene ends were 1 base for V and 3 bases for J; bases not matched to a gene: 5. Germline V gene lookup returns CDR1 MNHEY and CDR2 SVGEGT. The CDR3 sequence: CASSYFRGEDTEAFF. The CDR3 nucleotides are TGTGCCAGCAGTTACTTCAGGGGGGAGGACACTGAAGCTTTCTTT.

Comment on this clonotype: Possible read error: a much larger clone is one base away. The gene calls are TRBV12-3 or TRBV12-4 and TRBJ1-3; D remains ambiguous. CDR3 length equals 17 residues. Trimming took 5 bases from V and 4 from J, leaving 21 bases between them. CDR3 in amino acids: CASSPNLGGVQGNTIYF. In DNA, the CDR3 is TGTGCCAGCAGTCCAAACCTAGGCGGGGTACAGGGAAACACCATATATTTT.

About this clonotype itself: The junction departs from germline at one end; a sequencing error may be responsible. The J gene is TRBJ2-7, the V gene TRBV29-1; D remains ambiguous. This CDR3 spans 13 amino acids. Germline CDR1 SQVTM, CDR2 ANQGSEA. As DNA, the CDR3 is TGCAGCGTCCAGGAGCTAAGCTTCTACCAGCAGTACTTC. It specifies CSVQELSFYQQYF.

Turning to this clonotype: The junction shows a germline mismatch at one end, possibly a read error. The V and J genes are TRBV7-8 and TRBJ2-7; D might be TRBD1 or TRBD2, each matching 5 bases. From germline, CDR1 is SGHVS and CDR2 FQNEAQ. CDR3 size: 12 residues. CDR3: CASSPDRDEHYF. CDR3 nucleotide sequence: TGTGCCAGCAGCCCAGATCGGGACGAGCATTACTTC.